The 17 T cell receptor beta chains in this list originate from one sample, sequenced in a study of T cell responses to AZD1222 COVID-19 vaccine. The protocol was immunoSEQ multiplex PCR, while the TCRdb copy is restricted to in-frame clones and leaves out a portion. The profile shows fewer than 150,000 clones, nearly 90% of them singletons. The material was peripheral blood, obtained on day 0 of AZD1222 vaccination. The origin of the receptors is an adult in good health.

V is TRBV5-1 and J is TRBJ2-7; D may be TRBD1 (6 bases). The CDR3 sequence is 14 residues long. Trimming stripped 2 bases from V and 2 bases from J, with 11 bases between. Germline assignment: CDR1 SGHRS and CDR2 YFSETQ. The CDR3 loop is CASSFQGSTYEQYF. The CDR3 DNA reads as TGCGCCAGCAGCTTCCAGGGGAGTACCTACGAGCAGTACTTC.

The gene calls are TRBV12-3 or TRBV12-4 and TRBJ1-2; D ambiguous. V was trimmed by 5 bases and J by 2 bases, leaving 9 bases between them. The CDR3 contains 13 residues. The CDR3 nucleotides are TGTGCCAGCAGTCCGACACCGAACTATGGCTACACCTTC. Its protein is CASSPTPNYGYTF.

The chain couples TRBV2 to TRBJ1-2, with unresolved D. Per the germline V gene, CDR1 is SNHLY and CDR2 is FYNNEI. The CDR3 is 12 residues long. V lost 6 bases and J lost 7, with 12 bases in between. CDR3 in amino acids: CASSPGGAGYTF. The CDR3 bases are TGTGCCAGCAGCCCCGGTGGAGCTGGCTACACCTTC.

V and J are TRBV2 and TRBJ1-6; weak D call: TRBD1 (5 bases). The CDR3 runs 16 residues. In germline, CDR1 is SNHLY, CDR2 FYNNEI. The germline V and J ends were trimmed by 3 bases and 9 bases, with 18 bases remaining between them. The CDR3 loop reads CASSEGDGALGSPLHF. The CDR3 DNA follows: TGTGCCAGCAGTGAGGGGGACGGGGCTCTGGGTTCACCCCTCCACTTT.

Written as DNA, the CDR3 is TGTGCCAGTAGTGCTAGCGGGCTGGATACGCAGTATTTT. Translated, it gives CASSASGLDTQYF. This chain uses TRBV19 with TRBJ2-3, with 8 bases identical to TRBD2. V was clipped by 5 bases and J by 6 bases; unmatched bases: 4. This CDR3 has 13 amino acids. Germline values: CDR1 LNHDA, CDR2 SQIVND (reference sequence).

The chain recombines TRBV28 with TRBJ1-2, with D unresolved. Germline CDR1 is MDHEN and CDR2 is SYDVKM. The CDR3 is 13 residues long. Trimming left V 2 bases short and J 4 bases short, with 8 bases between. CDR3 DNA: TGTGCCAGCAGTTTAACGAGGAGCTATGGCTACACCTTC. It specifies CASSLTRSYGYTF.

V and J are TRBV7-9 and TRBJ1-1, with TRBD1 as a possible D gene (6 bases). V was shortened by 5 bases and J by 2 bases, with 18 bases between the two germline ends. Germline values: CDR1 SEHNR, CDR2 FQNEAQ (reference sequence). The CDR3 runs to 16 residues. DNA for the CDR3: TGTGCCAGCAGCCCAGCGGGGGGGGCACTAAACACTGAAGCTTTCTTT. It yields the protein CASSPAGGALNTEAFF.

The gene calls are TRBV4-1 and TRBJ1-5; D is uncertain. Per germline, CDR1 MGHRA and CDR2 YSYEKL. CDR3 length: 15 amino acids. The V and J ends lost 0 bases and 7 bases respectively, with 13 bases between them. In nucleotides, the CDR3 is TGCGCCAGCAGCCAAGATGTTGCCGGAAAACAGCCCCAGCATTTT. This codes for CASSQDVAGKQPQHF.

This chain connects TRBV11-2 to TRBJ2-5, with D maybe TRBD1 (6 bases). Germline V gene lookup returns CDR1 SGHAT and CDR2 FQNNGV. V lost 5 bases, J lost 5 bases, and 12 bases lay in between. The CDR3 spans 13 residues. The CDR3 region has the DNA TGTGCCAGCAGCCAGGGGCTGAAGGAGACCCAGTACTTC. This encodes CASSQGLKETQYF.

This clone was seen just once. The genes are TRBV11-2 and TRBJ2-1; no clear D gene. Trimming left V 0 bases short and J 8 bases short, with 5 bases between. The CDR3 sequence is 12 residues long. Germline V gene lookup returns CDR1 SGHAT and CDR2 FQNNGV. In nucleotides, the CDR3 is TGTGCCAGCAGCTTAGATAGGCATGAGCAGTTCTTC. It yields the protein CASSLDRHEQFF.

The chain carries TRBV30 and TRBJ2-7, with D maybe TRBD2 (6 bases). The CDR3 length is 12 residues. V was shortened by 2 bases and J by 3 bases, with 8 bases between the two germline ends. In germline, CDR1 is GTSNPN, CDR2 SVGIG (reference sequence). The CDR3 here is CAWSKGGYEQYF. The CDR3 nucleotides are TGTGCCTGGAGTAAGGGAGGCTACGAGCAGTACTTC.

The chain has TRBV30 and TRBJ2-1; D uncertain. The CDR3 length is 15 residues. V lost 0 bases and J 0 bases, leaving 9 bases between the germline ends. CDR1 is GTSNPN, CDR2 SVGIG, per germline (reference sequence). The CDR3 sequence is CAWSVGSSSYNEQFF. The CDR3 nucleotides are TGTGCCTGGAGTGTAGGCTCCAGCTCCTACAATGAGCAGTTCTTC.

This chain joins TRBV7-2 and TRBJ1-1; D is ambiguous. The CDR3 has 11 amino acids. Germline-derived CDR1 and CDR2 are SGHTA and FQGNSA. V was clipped by 2 bases and J by 5 bases, with 3 bases between them. CDR3 sequence reads: CASSLLTEAFF. For the CDR3, the DNA is TGTGCCAGCAGCTTATTGACTGAAGCTTTCTTT.

The chain couples TRBV5-1 to TRBJ2-1; D possibly corresponds to TRBD2 (6 bases). The CDR3 is 13 amino acids. Trimming left V 5 bases short and J 9 bases short, with 15 bases between. CDR1 and CDR2 (germline): SGHRS, YFSETQ. CDR3: CASRSSVEPEQFF. CDR3 nucleotides: TGCGCCAGCAGGTCTAGCGTGGAACCTGAGCAGTTCTTC.

The chain uses TRBV2 and TRBJ2-1, with TRBD2 matching over 7 bases. V lost 3 bases to trimming and J lost 4 bases; unmatched junction nucleotides: 9. Germline CDR1 SNHLY, CDR2 FYNNEI. The CDR3 consists of 16 residues. The DNA for the CDR3 is TGTGCCAGCAGTGATCTCCGGGGGGTGAATTACAATGAGCAGTTCTTC. Translated: CASSDLRGVNYNEQFF.

This clone was observed once. The chain is built from TRBV4-1 and TRBJ2-2; 7 bases fit TRBD1. V was pared by 0 bases and J by 4 bases, with 5 bases of the junction left unmatched. CDR1 is MGHRA and CDR2 is YSYEKL in the germline V gene. This CDR3 comprises 16 residues. The CDR3 nucleotides read TGCGCCAGCAGCCAAGACGGCCAGGGGGTCACCGGGGAGCTGTTTTTT. Translating gives CASSQDGQGVTGELFF.

The rearrangement joins TRBV7-9 to TRBJ1-3; D gene uncertain. The CDR3 runs 15 residues. Germline V gives CDR1 SEHNR, CDR2 FQNEAQ (reference sequence). Trimming removed 7 bases at V and 1 base at J, with 14 bases between. This CDR3 is CASTPRRGSGNTIYF. CDR3 DNA: TGTGCCAGCACCCCCCGGCGCGGGTCTGGAAACACCATATATTTT.